This T cell receptor (beta chain) comes out of a study of blood T cell repertoires in COVID-19. Study summary: The study drew acute and convalescent COVID-19 samples from the United States, Italy and Spain. PBMCs, B-cell-depleted T cells, or T cells provided the cDNA or gDNA that made up the material.

Original handling: The authors estimated nucleated cell counts from reference gene primer amplification. TCRdb keeps only in-frame clones here, not all; method: immunoSEQ multiplex PCR. The V and J calls and clone size are taken from that table; D and trimming were inferred from the DNA. Among 85,000 to 110,000 clones listed, nearly 90% were seen once. The source material was peripheral blood. This clonotype originated in a man aged 50-60 years in a cohort sampled during active COVID-19.

The CDR3 sequence is CSASRLAGGNGVQFF. The CDR3 DNA sequence: TGCAGTGCTAGTAGACTAGCGGGGGGCAATGGGGTGCAGTTCTTC. V gene TRBV20-1 combines with J gene TRBJ2-1, with 13 nucleotides matching TRBD2. J lost 12 bases, V lost 3 bases, and 11 bases had no gene match. The germline CDR1 and CDR2 sequences are DFQATT and SNEGSKA (reference sequence). There are 15 residues in the CDR3.